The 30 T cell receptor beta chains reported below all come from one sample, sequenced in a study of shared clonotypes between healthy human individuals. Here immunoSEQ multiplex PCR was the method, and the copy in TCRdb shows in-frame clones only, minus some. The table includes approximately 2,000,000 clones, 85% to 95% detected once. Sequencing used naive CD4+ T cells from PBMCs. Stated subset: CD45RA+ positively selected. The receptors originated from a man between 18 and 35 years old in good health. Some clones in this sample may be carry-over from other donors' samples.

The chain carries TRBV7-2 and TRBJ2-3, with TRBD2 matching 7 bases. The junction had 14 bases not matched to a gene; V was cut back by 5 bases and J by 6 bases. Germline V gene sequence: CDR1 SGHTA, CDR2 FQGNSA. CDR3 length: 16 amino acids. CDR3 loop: CASSKQASGEGDTQYF. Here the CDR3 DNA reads TGTGCCAGCAGCAAACAGGCTTCTGGGGAGGGTGATACGCAGTATTTT.

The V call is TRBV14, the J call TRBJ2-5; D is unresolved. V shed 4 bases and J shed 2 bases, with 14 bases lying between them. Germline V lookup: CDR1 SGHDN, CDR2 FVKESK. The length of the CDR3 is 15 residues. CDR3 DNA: TGTGCCAGCAGCCTCAGGTGGGCCAGACAAGAGACCCAGTACTTC. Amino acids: CASSLRWARQETQYF.

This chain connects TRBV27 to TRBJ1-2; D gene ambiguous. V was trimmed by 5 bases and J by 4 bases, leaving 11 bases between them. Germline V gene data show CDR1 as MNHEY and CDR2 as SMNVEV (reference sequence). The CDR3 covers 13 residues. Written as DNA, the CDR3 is TGTGCCAGCAGTGCCTACCCTTTCTATGGCTACACCTTC. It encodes CASSAYPFYGYTF.

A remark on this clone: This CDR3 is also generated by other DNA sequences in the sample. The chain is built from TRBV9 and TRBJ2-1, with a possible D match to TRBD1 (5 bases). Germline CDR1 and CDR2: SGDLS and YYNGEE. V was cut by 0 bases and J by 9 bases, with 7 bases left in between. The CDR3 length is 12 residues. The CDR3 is CASSVGQTEQFF. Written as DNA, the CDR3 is TGTGCCAGCAGCGTAGGACAGACTGAGCAGTTCTTC.

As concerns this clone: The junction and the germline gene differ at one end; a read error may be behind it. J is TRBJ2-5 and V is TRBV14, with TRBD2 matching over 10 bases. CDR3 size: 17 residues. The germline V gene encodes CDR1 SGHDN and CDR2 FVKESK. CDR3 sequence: CASSQHRSSGSAETRYF. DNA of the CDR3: TGTGCCAGCAGCCAACACCGGTCTAGCGGGAGTGCGGAGACCCGGTACTTC.

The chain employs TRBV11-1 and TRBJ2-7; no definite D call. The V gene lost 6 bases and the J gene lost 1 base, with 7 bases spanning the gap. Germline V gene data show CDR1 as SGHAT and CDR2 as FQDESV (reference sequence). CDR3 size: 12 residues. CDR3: CASRPDSYEQYF. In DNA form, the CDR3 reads TGTGCCAGCAGACCTGATTCCTACGAGCAGTACTTC.

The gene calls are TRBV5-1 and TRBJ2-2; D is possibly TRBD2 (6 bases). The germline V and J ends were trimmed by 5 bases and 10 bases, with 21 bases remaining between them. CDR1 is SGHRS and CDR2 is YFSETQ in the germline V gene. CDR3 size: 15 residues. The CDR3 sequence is CASSTGTANPEELFF. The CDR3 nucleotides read TGCGCCAGCAGTACCGGGACTGCCAACCCGGAGGAGCTGTTTTTT.

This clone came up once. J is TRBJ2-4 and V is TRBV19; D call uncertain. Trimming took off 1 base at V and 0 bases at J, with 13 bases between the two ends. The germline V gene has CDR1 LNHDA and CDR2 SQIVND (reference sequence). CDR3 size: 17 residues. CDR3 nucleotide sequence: TGTGCCAGTAGTATAGGGACGATGAGAGTAGCCAAAAACATTCAGTACTTC. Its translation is CASSIGTMRVAKNIQYF. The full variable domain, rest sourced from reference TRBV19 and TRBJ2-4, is DGGITQSPKYLFRKEGQNVTLSCEQNLNHDAMYWYRQDPGQGLRLIYYSQIVNDFQKGDIAEGYSVSREKKESFPLTVTSAQKNPTAFYLCASSIGTMRVAKNIQYFGAGTRLSVL.

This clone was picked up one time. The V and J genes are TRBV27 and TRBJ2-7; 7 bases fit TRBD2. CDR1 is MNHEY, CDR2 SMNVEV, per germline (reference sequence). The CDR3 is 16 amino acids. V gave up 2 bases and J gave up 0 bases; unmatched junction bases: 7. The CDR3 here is CASSLVREAYSYEQYF. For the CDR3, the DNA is TGTGCCAGCAGTTTAGTCCGGGAGGCCTACTCCTACGAGCAGTACTTC.

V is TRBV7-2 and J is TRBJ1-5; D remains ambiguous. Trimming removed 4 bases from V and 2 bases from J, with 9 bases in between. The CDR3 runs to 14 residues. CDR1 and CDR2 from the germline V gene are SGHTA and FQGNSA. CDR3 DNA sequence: TGTGCCAGCAGCTACGGGTCTGGCAATCAGCCCCAGCATTTT. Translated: CASSYGSGNQPQHF.

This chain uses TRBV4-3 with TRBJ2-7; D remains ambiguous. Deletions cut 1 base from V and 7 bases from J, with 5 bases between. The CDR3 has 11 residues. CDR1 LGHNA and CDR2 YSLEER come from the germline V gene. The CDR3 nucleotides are TGCGCCAGCAGCCAAGGCGTGGAGCAGTACTTC. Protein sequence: CASSQGVEQYF.

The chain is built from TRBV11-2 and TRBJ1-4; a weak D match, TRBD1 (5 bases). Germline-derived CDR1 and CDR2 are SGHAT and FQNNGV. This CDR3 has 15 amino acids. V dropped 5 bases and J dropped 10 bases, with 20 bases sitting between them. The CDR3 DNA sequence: TGTGCCAGCAGCGGACCGGGACCCCTCTCTGGAAAACTGTTTTTT. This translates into CASSGPGPLSGKLFF. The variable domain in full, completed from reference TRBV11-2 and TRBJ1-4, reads EAGVAQSPRYKIIEKRQSVAFWCNPISGHATLYWYQQILGQGPKLLIQFQNNGVVDDSQLPKDRFSAERLKGVDSTLKIQPAKLEDSAVYLCASSGPGPLSGKLFFGSGTQLSVL.

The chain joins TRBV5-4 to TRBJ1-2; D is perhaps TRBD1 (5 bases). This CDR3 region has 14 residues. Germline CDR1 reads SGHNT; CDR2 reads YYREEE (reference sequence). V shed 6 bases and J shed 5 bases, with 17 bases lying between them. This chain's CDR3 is CASTRERQPYGYTF. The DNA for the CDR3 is TGTGCCAGCACGCGTGAGCGACAGCCTTATGGCTACACCTTC.

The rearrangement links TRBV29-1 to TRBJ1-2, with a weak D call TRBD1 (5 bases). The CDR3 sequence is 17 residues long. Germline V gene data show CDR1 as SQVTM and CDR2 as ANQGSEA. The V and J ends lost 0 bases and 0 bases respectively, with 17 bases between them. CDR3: CSVEDRTRGDANYGYTF. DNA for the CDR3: TGCAGCGTTGAAGACCGAACCCGGGGGGACGCTAACTATGGCTACACCTTC.

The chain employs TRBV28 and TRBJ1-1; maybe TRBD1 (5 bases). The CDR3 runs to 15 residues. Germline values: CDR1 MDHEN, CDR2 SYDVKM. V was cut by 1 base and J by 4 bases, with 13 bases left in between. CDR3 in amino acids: CASSLFQGRGTEAFF. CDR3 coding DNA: TGTGCCAGCAGTTTATTTCAGGGAAGGGGCACTGAAGCTTTCTTT.

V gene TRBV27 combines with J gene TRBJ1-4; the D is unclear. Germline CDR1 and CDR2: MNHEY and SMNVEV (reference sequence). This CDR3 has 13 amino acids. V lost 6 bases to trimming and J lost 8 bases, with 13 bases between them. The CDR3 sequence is CASRTRPAEKLFF. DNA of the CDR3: TGTGCCAGCAGGACCCGACCGGCGGAAAAACTGTTTTTT.

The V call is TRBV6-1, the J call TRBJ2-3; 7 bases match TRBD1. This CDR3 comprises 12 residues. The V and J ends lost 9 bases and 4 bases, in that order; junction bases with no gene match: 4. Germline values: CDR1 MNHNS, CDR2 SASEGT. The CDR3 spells CASDRDSDTQYF. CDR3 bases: TGTGCCAGTGACAGGGATTCAGATACGCAGTATTTT.

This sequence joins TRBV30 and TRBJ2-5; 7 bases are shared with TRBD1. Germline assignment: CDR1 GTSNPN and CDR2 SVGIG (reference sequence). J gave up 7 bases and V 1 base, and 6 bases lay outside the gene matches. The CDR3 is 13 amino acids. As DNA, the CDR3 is TGTGCCTGGAGTGACAGGGGTGAGGGGACCCAGTACTTC. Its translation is CAWSDRGEGTQYF.

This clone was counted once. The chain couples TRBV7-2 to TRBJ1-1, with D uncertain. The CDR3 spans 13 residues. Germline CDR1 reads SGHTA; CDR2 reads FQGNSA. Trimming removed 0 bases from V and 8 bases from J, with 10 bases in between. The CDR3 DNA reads TGTGCCAGCAGCTTAGCTGGAACCCGCGAAGCTTTCTTT. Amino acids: CASSLAGTREAFF.

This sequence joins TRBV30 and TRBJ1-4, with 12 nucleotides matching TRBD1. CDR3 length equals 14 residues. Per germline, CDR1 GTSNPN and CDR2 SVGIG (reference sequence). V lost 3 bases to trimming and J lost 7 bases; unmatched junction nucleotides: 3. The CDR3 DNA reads TGTGCCTGGAGGCCGGGACAGGGGGCTGAAAAACTGTTTTTT. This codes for CAWRPGQGAEKLFF.

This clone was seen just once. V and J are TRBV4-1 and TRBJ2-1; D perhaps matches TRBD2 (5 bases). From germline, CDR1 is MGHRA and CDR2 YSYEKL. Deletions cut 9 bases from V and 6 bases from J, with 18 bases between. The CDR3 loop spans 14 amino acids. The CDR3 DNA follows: TGCGCCAGTTCCGGGGTCCTCCGGCTCAATGAGCAGTTCTTC. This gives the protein CASSGVLRLNEQFF.

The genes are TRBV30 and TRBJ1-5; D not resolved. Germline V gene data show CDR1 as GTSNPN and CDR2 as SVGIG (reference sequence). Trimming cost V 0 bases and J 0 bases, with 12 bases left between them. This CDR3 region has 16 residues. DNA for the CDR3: TGTGCCTGGAGTGTACCTAGAGCTTATAGCAATCAGCCCCAGCATTTT. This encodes CAWSVPRAYSNQPQHF.

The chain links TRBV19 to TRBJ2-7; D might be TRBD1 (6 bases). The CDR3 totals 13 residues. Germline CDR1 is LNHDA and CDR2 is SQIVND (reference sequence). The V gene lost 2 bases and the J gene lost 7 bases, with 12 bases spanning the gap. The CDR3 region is CASSIRSGEEQYF. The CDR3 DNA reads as TGTGCCAGTAGTATACGGTCAGGGGAAGAGCAGTACTTC.

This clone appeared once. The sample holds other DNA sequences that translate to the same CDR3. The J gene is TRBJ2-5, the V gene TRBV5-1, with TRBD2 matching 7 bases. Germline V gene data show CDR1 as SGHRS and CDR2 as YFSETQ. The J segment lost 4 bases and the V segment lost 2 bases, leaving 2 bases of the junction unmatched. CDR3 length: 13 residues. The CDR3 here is CASSLPGGETQYF. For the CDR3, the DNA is TGCGCCAGCAGCTTACCGGGAGGAGAGACCCAGTACTTC.

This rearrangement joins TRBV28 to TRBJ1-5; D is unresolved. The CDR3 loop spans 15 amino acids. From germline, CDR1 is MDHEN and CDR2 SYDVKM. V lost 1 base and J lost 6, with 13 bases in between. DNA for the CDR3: TGTGCCAGCAGTTTATTGCGGGGTTCGGTTCAGCCCCAGCATTTT. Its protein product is CASSLLRGSVQPQHF.

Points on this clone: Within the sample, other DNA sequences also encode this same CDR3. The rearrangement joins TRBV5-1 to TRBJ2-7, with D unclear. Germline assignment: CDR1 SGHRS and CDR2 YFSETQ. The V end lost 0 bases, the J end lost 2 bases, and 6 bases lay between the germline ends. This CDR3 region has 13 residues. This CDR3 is CASSLGAPYEQYF. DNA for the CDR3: TGCGCCAGCAGCTTGGGGGCCCCCTACGAGCAGTACTTC.

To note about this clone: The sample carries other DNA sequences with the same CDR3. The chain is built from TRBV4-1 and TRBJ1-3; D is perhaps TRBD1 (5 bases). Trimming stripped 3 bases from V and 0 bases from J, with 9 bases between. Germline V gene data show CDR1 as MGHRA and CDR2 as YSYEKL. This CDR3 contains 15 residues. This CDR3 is CASSHPGGSGNTIYF. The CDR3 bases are TGCGCCAGCAGCCACCCCGGGGGCTCTGGAAACACCATATATTTT.

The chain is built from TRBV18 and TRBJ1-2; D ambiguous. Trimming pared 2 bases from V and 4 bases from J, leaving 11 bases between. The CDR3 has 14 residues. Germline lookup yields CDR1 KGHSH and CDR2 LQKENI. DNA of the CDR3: TGTGCCAGCTCACCAGGGAGTTTGGGCTATGGCTACACCTTC. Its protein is CASSPGSLGYGYTF.

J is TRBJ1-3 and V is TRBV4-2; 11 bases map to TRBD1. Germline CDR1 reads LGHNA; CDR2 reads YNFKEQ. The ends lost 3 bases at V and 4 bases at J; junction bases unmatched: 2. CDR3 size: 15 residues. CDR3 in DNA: TGTGCCAGCAGCCAGGACAGGGGGCTAGGAAACACCATATATTTT. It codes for CASSQDRGLGNTIYF.

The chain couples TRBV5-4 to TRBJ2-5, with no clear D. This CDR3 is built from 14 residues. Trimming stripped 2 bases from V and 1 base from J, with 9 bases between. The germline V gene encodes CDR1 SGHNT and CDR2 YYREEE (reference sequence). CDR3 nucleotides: TGTGCCAGCAGCTTCGGCGGAACCCAAGAGACCCAGTACTTC. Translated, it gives CASSFGGTQETQYF.